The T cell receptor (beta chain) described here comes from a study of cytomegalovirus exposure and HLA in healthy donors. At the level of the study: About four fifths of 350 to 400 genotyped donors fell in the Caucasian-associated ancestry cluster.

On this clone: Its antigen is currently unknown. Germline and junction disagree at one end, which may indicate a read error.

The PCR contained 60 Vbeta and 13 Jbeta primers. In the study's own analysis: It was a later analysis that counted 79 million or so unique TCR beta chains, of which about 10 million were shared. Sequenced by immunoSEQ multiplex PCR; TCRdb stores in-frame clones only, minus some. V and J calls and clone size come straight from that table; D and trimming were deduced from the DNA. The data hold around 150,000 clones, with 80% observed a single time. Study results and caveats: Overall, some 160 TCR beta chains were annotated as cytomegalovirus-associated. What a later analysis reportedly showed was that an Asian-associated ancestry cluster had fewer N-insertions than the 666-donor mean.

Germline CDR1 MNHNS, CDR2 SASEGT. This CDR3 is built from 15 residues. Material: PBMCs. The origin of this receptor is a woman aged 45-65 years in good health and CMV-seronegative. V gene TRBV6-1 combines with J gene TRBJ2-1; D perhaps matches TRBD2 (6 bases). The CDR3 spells CASSEATGVYNEQFF. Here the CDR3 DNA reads TGTGCCAGCAGCGAAGCAACGGGAGTCTACAATGAGCAGTTCTTC.